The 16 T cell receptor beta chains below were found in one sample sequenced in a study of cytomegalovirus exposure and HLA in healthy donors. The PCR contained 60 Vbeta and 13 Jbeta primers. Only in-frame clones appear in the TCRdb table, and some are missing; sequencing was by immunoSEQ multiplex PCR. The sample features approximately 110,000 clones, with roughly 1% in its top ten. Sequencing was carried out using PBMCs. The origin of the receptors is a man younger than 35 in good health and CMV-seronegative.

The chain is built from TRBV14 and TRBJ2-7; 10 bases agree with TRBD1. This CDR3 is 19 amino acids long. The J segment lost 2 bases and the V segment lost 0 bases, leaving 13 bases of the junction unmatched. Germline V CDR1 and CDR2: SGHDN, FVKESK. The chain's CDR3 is CASSQDLTLGTGATYEQYF. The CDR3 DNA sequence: TGTGCCAGCAGCCAAGATCTTACACTAGGGACAGGGGCCACCTACGAGCAGTACTTC.

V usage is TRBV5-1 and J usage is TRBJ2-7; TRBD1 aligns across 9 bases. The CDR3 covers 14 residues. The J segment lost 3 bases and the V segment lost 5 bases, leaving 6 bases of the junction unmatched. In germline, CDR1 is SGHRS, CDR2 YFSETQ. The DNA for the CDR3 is TGCGCCAGCAGGTTAGACAGGGGGATCTACGAGCAGTACTTC. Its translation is CASRLDRGIYEQYF. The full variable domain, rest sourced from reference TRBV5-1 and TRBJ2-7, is KAGVTQTPRYLIKTRGQQVTLSCSPISGHRSVSWYQQTPGQGLQFLFEYFSETQRNKGNFPGRFSGRQFSNSRSEMNVSTLELGDSALYLCASRLDRGIYEQYFGPGTRLTVT.

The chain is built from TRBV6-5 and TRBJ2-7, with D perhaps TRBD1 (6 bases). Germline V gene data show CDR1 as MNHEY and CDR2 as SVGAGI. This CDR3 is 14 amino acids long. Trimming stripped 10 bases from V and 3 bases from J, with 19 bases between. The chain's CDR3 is CATGITGPGYEQYF. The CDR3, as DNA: TGTGCCACCGGAATAACAGGGCCCGGCTACGAGCAGTACTTC.

As DNA, the CDR3 is TGTGCCAGCAGCCTGGGAGCTGAAGCTTTCTTT. Its translation: CASSLGAEAFF. J is TRBJ1-1 and V is TRBV5-6; D is unclear. The CDR3 spans 11 residues. The germline V gene encodes CDR1 SGHDT and CDR2 YYEEEE. V lost 4 bases to trimming and J lost 6 bases, with 7 bases between them.

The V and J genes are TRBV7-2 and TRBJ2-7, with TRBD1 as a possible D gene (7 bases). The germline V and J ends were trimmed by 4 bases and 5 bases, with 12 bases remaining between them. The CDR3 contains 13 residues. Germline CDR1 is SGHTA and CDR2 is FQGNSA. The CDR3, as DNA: TGTGCCAGCAGCTGGGGCAGGGGGGACGAGCAGTACTTC. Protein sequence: CASSWGRGDEQYF.

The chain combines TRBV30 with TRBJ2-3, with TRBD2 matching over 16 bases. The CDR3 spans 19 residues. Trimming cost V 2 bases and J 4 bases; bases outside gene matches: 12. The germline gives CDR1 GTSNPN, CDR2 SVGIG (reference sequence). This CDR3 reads CAWSRTSGTSGGAADTQYF. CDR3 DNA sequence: TGTGCCTGGAGTCGGACCTCCGGGACTAGCGGGGGGGCCGCAGATACGCAGTATTTT.

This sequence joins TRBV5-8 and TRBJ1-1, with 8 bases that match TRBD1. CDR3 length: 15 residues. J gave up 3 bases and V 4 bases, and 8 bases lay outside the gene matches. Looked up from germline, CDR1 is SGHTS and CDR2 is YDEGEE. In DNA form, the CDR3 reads TGTGCCAGCAGCATAGGACAGGGAAGCTACACTGAAGCTTTCTTT. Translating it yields CASSIGQGSYTEAFF.

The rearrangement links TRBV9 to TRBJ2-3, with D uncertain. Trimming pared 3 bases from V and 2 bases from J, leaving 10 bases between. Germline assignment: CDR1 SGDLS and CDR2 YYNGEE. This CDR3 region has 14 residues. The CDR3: CASSAYPSTDTQYF. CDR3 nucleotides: TGTGCCAGCAGCGCCTACCCGTCCACAGATACGCAGTATTTT.

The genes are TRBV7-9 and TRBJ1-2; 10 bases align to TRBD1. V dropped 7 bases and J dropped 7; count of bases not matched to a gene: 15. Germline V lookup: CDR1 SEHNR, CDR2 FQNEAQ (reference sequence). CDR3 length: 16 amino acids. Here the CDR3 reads CASTGDRGSGYRGYTF. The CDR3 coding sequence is TGTGCCAGCACCGGGGACAGGGGATCGGGATATCGTGGCTACACCTTC.

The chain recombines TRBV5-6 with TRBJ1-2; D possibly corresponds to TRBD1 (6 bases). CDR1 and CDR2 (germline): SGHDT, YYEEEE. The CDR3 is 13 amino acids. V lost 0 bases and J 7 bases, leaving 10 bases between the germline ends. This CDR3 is CASSLGAQGGYTF. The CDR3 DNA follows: TGTGCCAGCAGCTTGGGTGCACAGGGTGGCTACACCTTC.

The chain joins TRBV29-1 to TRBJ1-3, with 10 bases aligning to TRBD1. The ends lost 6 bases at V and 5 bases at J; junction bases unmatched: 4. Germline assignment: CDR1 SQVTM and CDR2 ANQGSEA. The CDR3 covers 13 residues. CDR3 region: CSVMTGGRNTIYF. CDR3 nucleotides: TGCAGCGTCATGACAGGGGGCAGAAACACCATATATTTT. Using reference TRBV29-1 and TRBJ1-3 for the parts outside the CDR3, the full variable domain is SAVISQKPSRDICQRGTSLTIQCQVDSQVTMMFWYRQQPGQSLTLIATANQGSEATYESGFVIDKFPISRPNLTFSTLTVSNMSPEDSSIYLCSVMTGGRNTIYFGEGSWLTVV.

The CDR3 loop reads CASSPPRGLAGLYEQYF. The CDR3 nucleotides are TGTGCCAGCTCACCACCACGGGGACTAGCGGGGCTCTACGAGCAGTACTTC. The chain couples TRBV18 to TRBJ2-7, with TRBD2 matching over 13 bases. The CDR3 has 17 amino acids. Per the germline V gene, CDR1 is KGHSH and CDR2 is LQKENI. V shed 0 bases, J shed 3 bases, and the junction held 5 bases outside the gene matches.

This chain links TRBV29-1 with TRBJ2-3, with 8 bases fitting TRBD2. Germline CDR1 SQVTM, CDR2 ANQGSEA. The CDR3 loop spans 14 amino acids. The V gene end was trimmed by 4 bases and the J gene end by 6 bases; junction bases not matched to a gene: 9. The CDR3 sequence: CSVGTSNRFDTQYF. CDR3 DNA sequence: TGCAGCGTTGGGACTAGCAATCGATTTGATACGCAGTATTTT.

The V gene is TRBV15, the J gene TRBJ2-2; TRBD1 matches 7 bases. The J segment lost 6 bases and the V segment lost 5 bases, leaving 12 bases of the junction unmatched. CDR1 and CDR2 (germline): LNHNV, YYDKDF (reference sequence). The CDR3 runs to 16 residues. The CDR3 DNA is TGTGCCACCAGCGGGTTACAGGGGAGATTAGCCGGGGAGCTGTTTTTT. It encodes CATSGLQGRLAGELFF. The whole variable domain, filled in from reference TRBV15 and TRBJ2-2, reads DAMVIQNPRYQVTQFGKPVTLSCSQTLNHNVMYWYQQKSSQAPKLLFHYYDKDFNNEADTPDNFQSRRPNTSFCFLDIRSPGLGDTAMYLCATSGLQGRLAGELFFGEGSRLTVL.

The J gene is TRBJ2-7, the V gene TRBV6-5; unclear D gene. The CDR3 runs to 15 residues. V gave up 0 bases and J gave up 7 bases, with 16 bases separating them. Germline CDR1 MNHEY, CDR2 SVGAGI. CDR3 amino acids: CASSYSTRGGVEQYF. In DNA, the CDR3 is TGTGCCAGCAGTTACTCAACCCGAGGTGGAGTGGAGCAGTACTTC.

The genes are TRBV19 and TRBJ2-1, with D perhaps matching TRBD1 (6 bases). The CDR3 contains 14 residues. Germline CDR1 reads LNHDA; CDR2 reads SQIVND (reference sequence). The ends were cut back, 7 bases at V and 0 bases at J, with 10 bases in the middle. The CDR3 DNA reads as TGTGCCAGTAACAGGGCGAGCTCCTACAATGAGCAGTTCTTC. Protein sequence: CASNRASSYNEQFF.